This T cell receptor beta chain was observed in a study of blood T cell repertoires in COVID-19 (TCRdb year 2020). Study-wide context: Collaborator samples came from the United States, Italy and Spain and covered acute and convalescent phases of COVID-19. The samples were drawn from the first 160 participants of the ongoing ImmuneRACE study and from some 1,300 subjects provided by 6 global collaborators. Where available, HLA class I and class II types were taken from metadata supplied by the sample provider and were not determined by assay-based typing. The material from the prospective study consisted of cDNA or gDNA derived from T cells, B-cell-depleted T cells, or PBMCs. Deeply sampled blood TCRbeta repertoires from subjects exposed to, actively infected with, or recovered from COVID-19 were included in the dataset. Nearly every sample came with metadata listing a de-identified subject ID, COVID-19 status, age in years and sex. The repertoires were released in a freely available public database meant as a resource for research on the immune response to SARS-CoV-2. Study-wide conclusions, independent of this receptor: The amount of clinical and demographic metadata varied by source and participant and was provided uncurated.

Including the terminal cysteine and phenylalanine, the CDR3 comprises 15 residues. The read is trimmed to its CDR3 DNA, 45 bases read in frame from base 1. The germline V gene encodes CDR1 SGHTA and CDR2 FQGNSA. Trimming costs V 5 bases and J 2 bases, and their ends lie 13 bases apart. Details on this clone: There is no known antigen for this receptor. Within one base of it there is no much larger clone, and no base qualities were kept.

One collaborating source in Seattle enrolled patients during active infection and followed them longitudinally through the course of disease. The collaborating institutions used their own protocols to collect whole blood in K2EDTA tubes. For TCRbeta analysis, collaborators shipped samples as frozen whole blood, isolated PBMCs, or DNA extracted from either of those sample types. TCRbeta CDR3 regions were amplified from genomic DNA using the immunoSEQ Assay, a bias-controlled multiplex PCR. The authors processed their data as follows. Within the assay, amplification of reference gene primers was used to estimate how many nucleated cells each sample contained. Sequence reads were collapsed and filtered to measure the absolute abundance of every unique TCRbeta CDR3 rearrangement. For each sample, productive Simpson clonality was calculated by taking the square root of Simpson's diversity index across productive rearrangements. Not all clones reach the TCRdb copy of this immuneACCESS table, which keeps in-frame sequences only. Checked studies attribute under half of the gap to unresolved V genes and leave the rest unexplained. V and J calls and clone size are those listed in that table; D and trimming were worked out from the DNA. Recorded for this sample are over 250,000 clones; around 89% of them occurred a single time. Of the sample, just under 6.5% is held by the ten largest clones.

The specimen sequenced was peripheral blood. The chain is assembled from TRBV7-2 and TRBJ1-5, with the D gene not clear enough to name. This TCR derives from a woman aged 50 to 60 with COVID-19, enrolled during active disease. The DNA is as follows: TGTGCCAGCAGCGAACGGCACGGGGGCAATCAGCCCCAGCATTTT. This gives the protein CASSERHGGNQPQHF.